The 10 T cell receptor beta chains given below trace back to one sample, sequenced in a study of shared clonotypes between healthy human individuals. The protocol was immunoSEQ multiplex PCR, while the TCRdb copy is restricted to in-frame clones and leaves out a portion. The sample yields 700,000 to 950,000 clones, about 97% seen once. Naive CD8 cells, CD45RO-negative and positively selected for CCR7, excluded terminally differentiated effector memory CD45RA+ cells. Sequences were obtained from naive CD8+ T cells sorted from blood. The source of these receptors is a man aged 30-40 years in good health.

The chain joins TRBV28 to TRBJ2-2, with TRBD2 matching 11 bases. Germline V gene lookup returns CDR1 MDHEN and CDR2 SYDVKM. This CDR3 spans 20 amino acids. Unmatched junction bases numbered 15, after V lost 2 bases and J lost 4 bases. The CDR3 loop is CASSLALAQLAGDRTGELFF. CDR3 DNA: TGTGCCAGCAGTTTAGCTCTAGCTCAACTAGCGGGAGATCGCACCGGGGAGCTGTTTTTT.

V usage is TRBV7-9 and J usage is TRBJ1-5; perhaps TRBD1 as D (5 bases). The CDR3 has 17 residues. The germline V and J ends were trimmed by 3 bases and 0 bases, with 15 bases remaining between them. Germline CDR1 SEHNR, CDR2 FQNEAQ (reference sequence). DNA for the CDR3: TGTGCCAGCAGCTTGAACGGGGCAGATTATAGCAATCAGCCCCAGCATTTT. It translates to CASSLNGADYSNQPQHF.

V usage is TRBV28 and J usage is TRBJ2-6; D is unclear. Trimming left V 5 bases short and J 0 bases short, with 5 bases between. The CDR3 sequence is 14 residues long. Germline CDR1 MDHEN, CDR2 SYDVKM. DNA for the CDR3: TGTGCCAGCAGTAGGGACTCTGGGGCCAACGTCCTGACTTTC. Amino acid sequence: CASSRDSGANVLTF. Full variable domain (missing parts from reference TRBV28 and TRBJ2-6): DVKVTQSSRYLVKRTGEKVFLECVQDMDHENMFWYRQDPGLGLRLIYFSYDVKMKEKGDIPEGYSVSREKKERFSLILESASTNQTSMYLCASSRDSGANVLTFGAGSRLTVL.

This chain links TRBV7-9 with TRBJ2-5; 8 nucleotides line up with TRBD1. This CDR3 comprises 15 residues. After removal of 5 bases from V and 2 bases from J, the junction contained 7 bases not matched to a gene. In germline, CDR1 is SEHNR, CDR2 FQNEAQ (reference sequence). Here the CDR3 reads CASSPTGALQETQYF. CDR3 nucleotides: TGTGCCAGCAGCCCGACAGGGGCCCTACAAGAGACCCAGTACTTC.

This sequence joins TRBV29-1 and TRBJ1-4; D gene unclear. Germline values: CDR1 SQVTM, CDR2 ANQGSEA. The CDR3 is 14 amino acids. Trimming shortened V by 2 bases and J by 7 bases, and 14 bases separated the two germline ends. CDR3 residues: CSVEFPGLFEKLFF. CDR3 DNA sequence: TGCAGCGTTGAATTTCCTGGCCTATTTGAAAAACTGTTTTTT.

As concerns this clone: This sample includes further DNA sequences coding for the same CDR3. The V gene is TRBV19, the J gene TRBJ2-1; TRBD1 or TRBD2 may be the D gene (5 bases each). Germline CDR1 LNHDA, CDR2 SQIVND (reference sequence). The CDR3 loop spans 15 amino acids. The V gene lost 1 base and the J gene lost 0 bases, with 7 bases spanning the gap. This CDR3 reads CASSIGGTSYNEQFF. CDR3 nucleotides: TGTGCCAGTAGTATAGGGGGGACCTCCTACAATGAGCAGTTCTTC.

The rearrangement uses TRBV11-2 and TRBJ2-1, with 9 bases identical to TRBD2. The CDR3 length is 15 residues. V dropped 4 bases and J dropped 7; count of bases not matched to a gene: 8. Per germline, CDR1 SGHAT and CDR2 FQNNGV. The CDR3 is CASSSLLAGGNEQFF. DNA for the CDR3: TGTGCCAGCAGCTCCCTTTTGGCGGGGGGGAATGAGCAGTTCTTC.

The chain is built from TRBV7-9 and TRBJ2-3, with D hard to call. Germline V CDR1 and CDR2: SEHNR, FQNEAQ (reference sequence). The CDR3 runs to 13 residues. V was trimmed by 7 bases and J by 4 bases, leaving 12 bases between them. CDR3 bases: TGTGCCAGCACCCGAGGCTCGCCAGATACGCAGTATTTT. Residues: CASTRGSPDTQYF.

The rearrangement uses TRBV5-8 and TRBJ2-1; D call uncertain. The V and J ends lost 1 base and 0 bases respectively, with 5 bases between them. This CDR3 contains 14 residues. Germline CDR1 SGHTS, CDR2 YDEGEE. The DNA for the CDR3 is TGTGCCAGCAGCTTGTCGCCCTCCTACAATGAGCAGTTCTTC. Amino acid sequence: CASSLSPSYNEQFF.

The chain combines TRBV28 with TRBJ2-3; 7 bases match TRBD2. There are 14 residues in the CDR3. Germline-derived CDR1 and CDR2 are MDHEN and SYDVKM. V shed 3 bases and J 2 bases; nucleotides not matched to a gene: 2. For the CDR3, the DNA is TGTGCCAGCAGTTTTAGGGACTACACAGATACGCAGTATTTT. Amino acids: CASSFRDYTDTQYF.